This TCR beta chain comes out of a study of graft-versus-host responses after intestinal transplantation. General study points: With peak circulating GvH clone levels came an association with early post-transplant HvG declines.

Germline trimming cut 9 bases from V and 0 bases from J; bases unmatched to any gene: 6. The CDR3 has 14 amino acids. CDR1 and CDR2 (germline): LNHDA, SQIVND (reference sequence). Notes on this clone: Its matching antigen is unknown.

Method: immunoSEQ multiplex PCR; TCRdb's copy keeps in-frame clones and lacks some. The sample holds 77,000 or so clones, 92% seen once. The receptor comes from a human patient who received an intestinal transplant, so some T cells may come from the graft donor. The sequences come from PBMCs, collected 98 days after intestinal transplantation. The rearrangement joins TRBV19 to TRBJ1-2, with TRBD1 identical over 8 bases. The CDR3 nucleotides read TGTGCCAGCGGACAGGGCGACTCTAACTATGGCTACACCTTC. It translates to CASGQGDSNYGYTF.